This passage covers 15 T cell receptor beta chains from one sample sequenced in a study of cytomegalovirus exposure and HLA in healthy donors. PCR employed 60 Vbeta and 13 Jbeta primers. The table came from immunoSEQ multiplex PCR; TCRdb's copy has only in-frame clones and leaves some out. The data contain a few hundred thousand clones, roughly 70% of them seen just once; the ten biggest clones take up 2% to 2.5%. Sequencing used PBMCs. These receptors were obtained from a female donor in good health and CMV-seronegative.

The chain joins TRBV7-9 to TRBJ2-7; 12 bases line up with TRBD1. Germline CDR1 is SEHNR and CDR2 is FQNEAQ (reference sequence). This CDR3 has 15 residues. The junction had 5 bases not matched to a gene; V was cut back by 1 base and J by 7 bases. This CDR3 is CASSLEGTGGNEQYF. CDR3 in DNA: TGTGCCAGCAGCTTAGAGGGGACAGGGGGCAATGAGCAGTACTTC. The full variable domain, rest sourced from reference TRBV7-9 and TRBJ2-7, is DTGVSQNPRHKITKRGQNVTFRCDPISEHNRLYWYRQTLGQGPEFLTYFQNEAQLEKSRLLSDRFSAERPKGSFSTLEIQRTEQGDSAMYLCASSLEGTGGNEQYFGPGTRLTVT.

The chain has TRBV6-5 and TRBJ1-1; D gene uncertain. CDR3 length: 15 residues. Trimming shortened V by 0 bases and J by 5 bases, and 13 bases separated the two germline ends. From germline, CDR1 is MNHEY and CDR2 SVGAGI. This CDR3 reads CASSYSISGITEAFF. The CDR3 DNA is TGTGCCAGCAGTTACTCGATAAGCGGGATTACTGAAGCTTTCTTT.

This clone was found once. The J gene is TRBJ2-5, the V gene TRBV5-4, with 7 bases lining up with TRBD1. The J call may be wrong; the DNA end is better matched by TRBJ2-7. Germline assignment: CDR1 SGHNT and CDR2 YYREEE (reference sequence). This CDR3 has 14 amino acids. The CDR3 bases are TGTGCCAGCAGCTCGGGGACAGTTCCCTACGAGCAGTACTTC. Protein product: CASSSGTVPYEQYF.

This clone was counted between two and nine times. The CDR3 spells CASSIDRGRGQYF. DNA for the CDR3: TGTGCCAGTAGTATCGATAGGGGCCGCGGGCAGTACTTC. V usage is TRBV19 and J usage is TRBJ2-7; the D gene is possibly TRBD1 (5 bases). The CDR3 is made up of 13 amino acids. V dropped 3 bases and J dropped 9 bases, with 15 bases sitting between them. The V gene's germline CDR1 is LNHDA and CDR2 SQIVND (reference sequence). Full variable domain (outside the CDR3, taken from reference TRBV19 and TRBJ2-7): DGGITQSPKYLFRKEGQNVTLSCEQNLNHDAMYWYRQDPGQGLRLIYYSQIVNDFQKGDIAEGYSVSREKKESFPLTVTSAQKNPTAFYLCASSIDRGRGQYFGPGTRLTVT.

This clone was seen a handful of times. The genes are TRBV9 and TRBJ1-2; the D is unclear. Germline loops: CDR1 SGDLS, CDR2 YYNGEE. The V end lost 0 bases, the J end lost 3 bases, and 12 bases lay between the germline ends. The length of the CDR3 is 15 residues. This CDR3 reads CASSVAQRGDYGYTF. For the CDR3, the DNA is TGTGCCAGCAGCGTAGCTCAAAGAGGAGACTATGGCTACACCTTC.

This CDR3 is CASSQTATSGRGETQYF. The CDR3 DNA reads as TGCGCCAGCAGCCAAACCGCGACTAGCGGGAGAGGCGAGACCCAGTACTTC. The J gene is TRBJ2-5, the V gene TRBV4-1, with 12 bases identical to TRBD2. V was pared by 2 bases and J by 5 bases, with 9 bases of the junction left unmatched. Germline lookup yields CDR1 MGHRA and CDR2 YSYEKL. This CDR3 is 17 amino acids long.

The rearrangement joins TRBV7-8 to TRBJ2-3; TRBD2 agrees at 13 bases. V trimming: 4 bases; J trimming: 3 bases; junction bases outside the gene matches: 7. The germline V gene encodes CDR1 SGHVS and CDR2 FQNEAQ. This CDR3 has 17 amino acids. CDR3 in amino acids: CASSSLAGGINTDTQYF. DNA of the CDR3: TGTGCCAGCAGCTCACTAGCGGGAGGGATTAATACAGATACGCAGTATTTT.

J is TRBJ2-7 and V is TRBV5-1, with D perhaps matching TRBD2 (5 bases). Trimming took off 0 bases at V and 6 bases at J, with 16 bases between the two ends. The CDR3 sequence is 15 residues long. From germline, CDR1 is SGHRS and CDR2 YFSETQ. The CDR3 region has the DNA TGCGCCAGCAGCTTGGGACTACTCACTACATCCGAGCAGTACTTC. It yields the protein CASSLGLLTTSEQYF.

In this sample, this clone turned up a few times. The chain is built from TRBV13 and TRBJ1-1; 8 positions agree with TRBD1. CDR1 is PRHDT and CDR2 is FYEKMQ in the germline V gene (reference sequence). The CDR3 consists of 16 residues. J was trimmed by 4 bases and V by 5 bases; bases with no gene match: 12. CDR3 protein: CASSPGTGAMSTEAFF. The DNA for the CDR3 is TGTGCCAGCAGCCCCGGGACAGGAGCAATGAGCACTGAAGCTTTCTTT.

This chain links TRBV21-1 with TRBJ2-1; the D call of TRBD2 is as the table states it, not checked on the DNA. TRBV21-1 is designated a pseudogene. This CDR3 spans 16 amino acids. CDR3 bases: TGTGCCAGCAGCAAAACTAGGAGTTTGGGCCACAATGAGCAGTTCTTC. Residues: CASSKTRSLGHNEQFF.

This clone has a single count. The chain carries TRBV28 and TRBJ2-7; D may be TRBD2 (5 bases). The CDR3 covers 15 residues. Trimming removed 3 bases from V and 2 bases from J, with 14 bases in between. The germline gives CDR1 MDHEN, CDR2 SYDVKM. CDR3 protein: CASSFGGYRTYEQYF. The CDR3 DNA reads as TGTGCCAGCAGTTTTGGAGGCTACCGAACCTACGAGCAGTACTTC.

The rearrangement joins TRBV16 to TRBJ2-7; tentatively, D is TRBD1 (5 bases). V lost 2 bases and J 7 bases, leaving 21 bases between the germline ends. In germline, CDR1 is KGHSY, CDR2 FQNENV. This CDR3 comprises 16 residues. The CDR3, as DNA: TGTGCCAGCAGCCAAAGGGTCGCAGGGTCATCAGGGGAGCAGTACTTC. This gives the protein CASSQRVAGSSGEQYF. Full variable domain (outside the CDR3, taken from reference TRBV16 and TRBJ2-7): GEEVAQTPKHLVRGEGQKAKLYCAPIKGHSYVFWYQQVLKNEFKFLISFQNENVFDETGMPKERFSAKCLPNSPCSLEIQATKLEDSAVYFCASSQRVAGSSGEQYFGPGTRLTVT.

This clone was detected a few times. Here the CDR3 DNA reads TGTGCCAGCAGTTTATCCCCTAGCGGGAGCCTGTACAATGAGCAGTTCTTC. It specifies CASSLSPSGSLYNEQFF. The rearrangement links TRBV27 to TRBJ2-1; the match to TRBD2 covers 10 bases. Germline V gene sequence: CDR1 MNHEY, CDR2 SMNVEV (reference sequence). The V and J ends lost 0 bases and 4 bases, in that order; junction bases with no gene match: 6. CDR3 size: 17 residues.

The V gene is TRBV30, the J gene TRBJ1-6, with TRBD1 as a possible D gene (5 bases). This CDR3 contains 13 residues. Germline V gene data show CDR1 as GTSNPN and CDR2 as SVGIG (reference sequence). Trimming stripped 4 bases from V and 9 bases from J, with 13 bases between. The CDR3 sequence: CAWNPPGVSPLHF. The CDR3 nucleotides read TGTGCCTGGAACCCCCCGGGGGTTTCACCCCTCCACTTT. Looking up the rest from reference TRBV30 and TRBJ1-6 gives the full variable domain: SQTIHQWPATLVQPVGSPLSLECTVEGTSNPNLYWYRQAAGRGLQLLFYSVGIGQISSEVPQNLSASRPQDRQFILSSKKLLLSDSGFYLCAWNPPGVSPLHFGNGTRLTVT.

The V call is TRBV19, the J call TRBJ2-3; 10 bases line up with TRBD1. The CDR3 has 14 amino acids. Unmatched junction bases numbered 2, after V lost 4 bases and J lost 4 bases. CDR1 and CDR2 (germline): LNHDA, SQIVND (reference sequence). The CDR3 region is CASSTGQGADTQYF. CDR3 nucleotide sequence: TGTGCCAGTAGTACCGGACAGGGGGCAGATACGCAGTATTTT.